Below are 22 T cell receptor beta chains sequenced from a single sample in a study of Graves' ophthalmopathy and Graves' hyperthyroidism. Researchers took RNA transcripts and amplified TCR beta CDR3 regions from them. An initial RT-PCR round employing HTBI primers preceded a second-round multiplex PCR. TCRdb re-called the multiplex PCR reads through MiXCR, storing one row per CDR3 protein. The sample carries a few hundred thousand distinct CDR3 sequences, approximately 17% recorded once. The sequenced material came from peripheral blood. These TCRs come from an adult woman with stable Graves' hyperthyroidism.

This clonotype was detected ten times or more. This chain connects TRBV27 to TRBJ1-2; 8 bases agree with TRBD1. Looked up from germline, CDR1 is MNHEY and CDR2 is SMNVEV (reference sequence). The CDR3 runs 14 residues. Germline trimming cut 6 bases from V and 4 bases from J; bases unmatched to any gene: 7. The CDR3 protein is CASRRQGQGYGYTF. DNA of the CDR3: TGTGCCAGCAGGAGACAGGGGCAGGGCTATGGCTACACCTTC.

This clonotype was seen repeatedly, ten times or more. V gene TRBV30 combines with J gene TRBJ2-2, with D uncertain. The germline gives CDR1 GTSNPN, CDR2 SVGIG (reference sequence). The CDR3 extends over 13 amino acids. Trimming removed 0 bases from V and 5 bases from J, with 7 bases in between. CDR3 DNA: TGTGCCTGGAGTGTGTTTGGGACCGGGGAGCTGTTTTTT. This sequence encodes CAWSVFGTGELFF.

Ten or more counts support this clonotype. The chain combines TRBV5-1 with TRBJ2-7; the D call may be TRBD1 or TRBD2 (6 bases each). The germline CDR1 and CDR2 sequences are SGHRS and YFSETQ. The CDR3 contains 17 residues. With 1 base removed from V and 0 bases from J, the gap between germline ends came to 17 bases. The CDR3 loop reads CASSLKPIGGASYEQYF. The CDR3 bases are TGCGCCAGCAGCTTGAAGCCCATCGGGGGCGCCTCCTACGAGCAGTACTTC.

This clonotype was seen only once. The junction shows a germline mismatch at one end, possibly a read error. The chain combines TRBV6-1 with TRBJ2-2; D might be TRBD2 (5 bases). Germline V gene lookup returns CDR1 MNHNS and CDR2 SASEGT. The CDR3 spans 13 residues. The CDR3: CASKAMDSGDLFF. As DNA, the CDR3 is TGTGCCAGCAAGGCCATGGATTCCGGGGATCTGTTTTTT.

This clonotype occurred many times. V gene TRBV28 combines with J gene TRBJ1-1, with D unclear. V was clipped by 1 base and J by 8 bases, with 17 bases between them. Germline V gene sequence: CDR1 MDHEN, CDR2 SYDVKM. The CDR3 spans 15 residues. The CDR3 DNA is TGTGCCAGCAGTTTATTGGGGTCTCGTATACGAGAAGCTTTCTTT. Residues: CASSLLGSRIREAFF.

The chain has TRBV12-3 or TRBV12-4 and TRBJ2-7; 7 bases fit TRBD1. This CDR3 has 14 residues. V lost 6 bases and J lost 7; bases outside the gene matches: 12. The CDR3: CASSPSQGSLEQYF. The CDR3 bases are TGTGCCAGCAGCCCCTCACAGGGGTCGTTGGAGCAGTACTTC.

This clonotype has a count of ten or more. The chain links TRBV7-2 to TRBJ2-5; 7 nucleotides align to TRBD1. The CDR3 sequence is 14 residues long. V was clipped by 2 bases and J by 5 bases; unmatched bases: 5. The germline V gene encodes CDR1 SGHTA and CDR2 FQGNSA. The CDR3 DNA follows: TGTGCCAGCAGCTTATCGACAGGGTTGGAGACCCAGTACTTC. It yields the protein CASSLSTGLETQYF.

This clonotype was detected ten times or more. One end of the junction varies from germline; a read error may be responsible. The V gene is TRBV29-1, the J gene TRBJ1-2; 12 nucleotides agree with TRBD1. Germline CDR1 and CDR2: SQVTM and ANQGSEA. The CDR3 contains 13 residues. CDR3 region: CSVPGTGGYRYTF. CDR3 nucleotide sequence: TGCAGCGTTCCGGGGACAGGGGGCTATCGCTACACCTTC.

This clonotype occurred many times. V gene TRBV19 combines with J gene TRBJ1-2; D gene unclear. V lost 7 bases and J lost 0, with 12 bases in between. This CDR3 has 14 amino acids. Germline V gives CDR1 LNHDA, CDR2 SQIVND (reference sequence). The CDR3 sequence: CASIVRCTNYGYTF. DNA of the CDR3: TGTGCCAGTATAGTTAGATGTACTAACTATGGCTACACCTTC.

This clonotype showed up many times. J is TRBJ2-2 and V is TRBV18, with D unclear. The germline gives CDR1 KGHSH, CDR2 LQKENI. This CDR3 is 16 amino acids long. Between the trimmed V and J ends, which lost 2 bases and 0 bases, there was a span of 10 bases. CDR3 region: CASSPDMAANTGELFF. In DNA, the CDR3 is TGTGCCAGCTCACCAGACATGGCTGCGAACACCGGGGAGCTGTTTTTT.

The chain links TRBV27 to TRBJ2-7, with 11 bases fitting TRBD1. Germline V gene lookup returns CDR1 MNHEY and CDR2 SMNVEV (reference sequence). There are 18 residues in the CDR3. With 0 bases clipped from V and 2 bases from J, the junction kept 9 bases outside the gene matches. As DNA, the CDR3 is TGTGCCAGCAGTTTATCCGGGCTGTGGGGACAGGGGGCCTACGAGCAGTACTTC. Its protein is CASSLSGLWGQGAYEQYF.

There are many counts of this clonotype. This chain joins TRBV28 and TRBJ2-7; possibly TRBD1 for D (5 bases). This CDR3 comprises 14 residues. Germline V gene lookup returns CDR1 MDHEN and CDR2 SYDVKM. Trimming removed 3 bases from V and 3 bases from J, with 12 bases in between. CDR3 DNA sequence: TGTGCCAGCAGTTTTGTCCAGGGCCTCTACGAGCAGTACTTC. The encoded protein is CASSFVQGLYEQYF.

This clonotype was found a few times. The chain links TRBV12-3 or TRBV12-4 to TRBJ2-2; 7 nucleotides agree with TRBD1. V gave up 6 bases and J gave up 6 bases; unmatched junction bases: 7. CDR3 size: 14 residues. CDR3 amino acids: CASSHLTGSGELFF. In DNA, the CDR3 is TGTGCCAGCAGCCACTTGACAGGGTCCGGGGAGCTGTTTTTT.

This clonotype has a handful of counts. The gene calls are TRBV19 and TRBJ2-2; D not certain. CDR1 and CDR2 from the germline V gene are LNHDA and SQIVND (reference sequence). This CDR3 is 13 amino acids long. The CDR3 loop is CGSRGGGTGELFF. As DNA, the CDR3 is TGTGGCAGCAGAGGTGGCGGCACCGGGGAGCTGTTTTTT.

At least ten counts were recorded for this clonotype. CDR3 sequence (DNA): TGTGCCAGCAGTGACAGGGGGCTCCAAGGCTACACCTTC. As protein: CASSDRGLQGYTF. The genes are TRBV25-1 and TRBJ1-2, with 8 bases identical to TRBD1. V was pared by 3 bases and J by 8 bases, with 5 bases of the junction left unmatched. Germline V gene data show CDR1 as MGHDK and CDR2 as SYGVNS. The CDR3 spans 13 residues.

This clonotype was counted at least ten times. The rearrangement links TRBV7-9 to TRBJ1-1, with D tentatively TRBD1 (6 bases). The CDR3 loop spans 14 amino acids. The V and J ends lost 5 bases and 2 bases respectively, with 12 bases between them. Germline V gene sequence: CDR1 SEHNR, CDR2 FQNEAQ (reference sequence). CDR3 DNA sequence: TGTGCCAGCAGCCCAAAAGGGGGTAACACTGAAGCTTTCTTT. Translated: CASSPKGGNTEAFF.

This clonotype was counted only a few times. The chain is built from TRBV19 and TRBJ1-5; perhaps TRBD1 as D (6 bases). The CDR3 length is 13 residues. The germline CDR1 and CDR2 sequences are LNHDA and SQIVND (reference sequence). V was pared by 7 bases and J by 6 bases, with 13 bases between. CDR3 coding DNA: TGTGCCAGTACGGGGGGCCTAGGTCAGCCCCAGCATTTT. It codes for CASTGGLGQPQHF.

This clonotype was seen a handful of times. This chain uses TRBV11-2 with TRBJ1-2; D may be TRBD1 (6 bases). This CDR3 is 14 amino acids long. Germline values: CDR1 SGHAT, CDR2 FQNNGV. The V end lost 0 bases, the J end lost 4 bases, and 9 bases lay between the germline ends. The CDR3 region is CASSLEAGAYGYTF. Written as DNA, the CDR3 is TGTGCCAGCAGCTTAGAAGCGGGGGCCTATGGCTACACCTTC.

In this sample, this clonotype turned up a few times. The V and J genes are TRBV4-2 and TRBJ1-6; possibly TRBD1 for D (6 bases). Trimming shortened V by 0 bases and J by 8 bases, and 17 bases separated the two germline ends. CDR1 and CDR2 (germline): LGHNA, YNFKEQ. This CDR3 spans 17 amino acids. The CDR3, as DNA: TGTGCCAGCAGCCAAGAAGGGCAAGGAGGGGGTGATTCACCCCTCCACTTT. Its protein is CASSQEGQGGGDSPLHF.

This clonotype has a count of ten or more. This sequence joins TRBV13 and TRBJ1-1; D not resolved. The V gene's germline CDR1 is PRHDT and CDR2 FYEKMQ (reference sequence). This CDR3 region has 15 residues. V shed 3 bases and J shed 0 bases, with 11 bases lying between them. The CDR3 here is CASSFQVSVNTEAFF. CDR3 nucleotides: TGTGCCAGCAGCTTCCAGGTGTCGGTGAACACTGAAGCTTTCTTT.

In this sample, this clonotype turned up many times. This chain connects TRBV12-3 or TRBV12-4 to TRBJ2-7; no definite D call. V shed 6 bases and J shed 5 bases, with 14 bases lying between them. CDR3 size: 13 residues. The CDR3 nucleotides read TGTGCCAGCAGCCTGGCCGGGCTACACGAGCAGTACTTC. It is translated as CASSLAGLHEQYF.

At least ten counts were recorded for this clonotype. The J gene is TRBJ2-7, the V gene TRBV28; tentatively, D is TRBD1 (6 bases). This CDR3 is built from 14 residues. CDR1 MDHEN and CDR2 SYDVKM come from the germline V gene. Trimming took 5 bases from V and 1 from J, leaving 12 bases between them. The CDR3 DNA reads as TGTGCCAGCAGTGGGTACCAGGGGTCCTACGAGCAGTACTTC. Translating it yields CASSGYQGSYEQYF.